Presented here are 14 T cell receptor beta chains from one specimen sequenced in a study of blood T cell repertoires in COVID-19. Only in-frame clones appear in the TCRdb table, and some are missing; sequencing was by immunoSEQ multiplex PCR. Found here are approximately 100,000 clones, 90% to 95% of them singletons; the top ten hold around 1%. Sequencing used peripheral blood. Source of these receptors: a man in his sixties with acute or convalescent COVID-19.

CDR3 in amino acids: CASSSTTNTEAFF. DNA for the CDR3: TGTGCCAGCAGTTCCACAACAAACACTGAAGCTTTCTTT. This chain joins TRBV12-3 or TRBV12-4 and TRBJ1-1; D unresolved. The CDR3 has 13 amino acids. Trimming cost V 4 bases and J 2 bases, with 8 bases left between them.

V gene TRBV19 combines with J gene TRBJ2-1, with 8 positions matching TRBD2. Germline CDR1 reads LNHDA; CDR2 reads SQIVND (reference sequence). The CDR3 spans 12 residues. Trimming took 6 bases from V and 8 from J; bases not matched to a gene: 3. The CDR3 sequence: CASRTSVDEQFF. The CDR3 nucleotides read TGTGCCAGTAGGACTAGCGTCGATGAGCAGTTCTTC.

V and J are TRBV30 and TRBJ2-5; perhaps TRBD1 as D (6 bases). The CDR3 contains 14 residues. CDR1 is GTSNPN, CDR2 SVGIG, per germline (reference sequence). Trimming left V 0 bases short and J 3 bases short, with 11 bases between. CDR3 nucleotide sequence: TGTGCCTGGAGTGTACATGGGGGCGAAGAGACCCAGTACTTC. The encoded protein is CAWSVHGGEETQYF.

The CDR3 region is CASSPNQGSTGELFF. The CDR3 DNA sequence: TGTGCCAGCAGCCCGAACCAGGGCTCCACCGGGGAGCTGTTTTTT. The chain has TRBV21-1 and TRBJ2-2; TRBD1 was called by the table and not checked on the DNA. TRBV21-1 counts as a pseudogene. This CDR3 contains 15 residues.

The chain has TRBV25-1 and TRBJ1-5; D not certain. Germline V lookup: CDR1 MGHDK, CDR2 SYGVNS. This CDR3 is 16 amino acids long. Trimming stripped 4 bases from V and 4 bases from J, with 17 bases between. In DNA form, the CDR3 reads TGTGCCAGCAGTGCCTCAGTCCATGTCCCAAATCAGCCCCAGCATTTT. Protein product: CASSASVHVPNQPQHF.

The chain is built from TRBV5-5 and TRBJ2-7; 7 nucleotides align to TRBD1. CDR1 and CDR2 (germline): SGHKS, YYEKEE (reference sequence). The CDR3 is made up of 14 amino acids. The V gene end was trimmed by 4 bases and the J gene end by 2 bases; junction bases not matched to a gene: 6. CDR3 amino acids: CASSGYQGAYEQYF. In DNA, the CDR3 is TGTGCCAGCAGCGGGTACCAGGGGGCCTACGAGCAGTACTTC.

As to this clone: No DNA is shown, since the ends of the CDR3 on it are uncertain; the CDR3 is the one TCRdb lists. The chain joins TRBV21-1 to TRBJ2-5; TRBD1 is taken as the D call from the table, unchecked against the DNA. TRBV21-1 is a pseudogene segment. The CDR3 region is 15 residues in length, termini included. The CDR3 sequence is CASSKVGQGSETQYF.

This sequence joins TRBV3-1 (or the pseudogene TRBV3-2) and TRBJ1-2; 9 nucleotides agree with TRBD1. CDR1 and CDR2 (germline): LGHDT, YNNKEL (reference sequence). This CDR3 comprises 14 residues. With 4 bases clipped from V and 8 bases from J, the junction kept 8 bases outside the gene matches. The CDR3 loop reads CASSRGQGSRGYTF. CDR3 DNA sequence: TGTGCCAGCAGCCGCGGACAGGGGTCAAGAGGCTACACCTTC.

The V call is TRBV18, the J call TRBJ1-2; the D is unclear. CDR1 KGHSH and CDR2 LQKENI come from the germline V gene. The CDR3 runs 15 residues. V shed 1 base and J shed 2 bases, with 11 bases lying between them. CDR3 in amino acids: CASSPLSQNNYGYTF. CDR3 coding DNA: TGTGCCAGCTCACCACTTTCCCAGAACAACTATGGCTACACCTTC.

The chain carries TRBV27 and TRBJ1-2; D is perhaps TRBD1 (5 bases). The CDR3 has 12 amino acids. Trimming took off 4 bases at V and 5 bases at J, with 8 bases between the two ends. CDR1 and CDR2 from the germline V gene are MNHEY and SMNVEV (reference sequence). The DNA for the CDR3 is TGTGCCAGCAGTTCGACAGATTATGGCTACACCTTC. Translated: CASSSTDYGYTF.

The chain combines TRBV7-9 with TRBJ2-7; TRBD2 is a possible D gene (5 bases). Germline CDR1 is SEHNR and CDR2 is FQNEAQ (reference sequence). The CDR3 is 13 residues long. V was pared by 7 bases and J by 6 bases, with 16 bases between. CDR3 nucleotide sequence: TGTGCCAGCACTCCCCCGTCCGAGGGCGAGCAGTACTTC. Translated: CASTPPSEGEQYF.

The V and J genes are TRBV7-4 and TRBJ2-4; TRBD2 aligns across 7 bases. V lost 4 bases and J lost 3; bases outside the gene matches: 9. The germline gives CDR1 SGHVT, CDR2 SQSDAQ. The CDR3 loop spans 16 amino acids. CDR3 coding DNA: TGTGCCAGCAGCTGGGAGGGTCCTCGGGGCAAAAACATTCAGTACTTC. This sequence encodes CASSWEGPRGKNIQYF.

The chain links TRBV6-1 to TRBJ1-4; 9 bases map to TRBD1. The germline gives CDR1 MNHNS, CDR2 SASEGT. The CDR3 has 14 residues. Losses at the gene ends were 1 base for V and 6 bases for J; bases not matched to a gene: 0. The CDR3 is CASSEDRGHEKLFF. CDR3 bases: TGTGCCAGCAGTGAAGACAGGGGGCATGAAAAACTGTTTTTT.

The gene calls are TRBV18 and TRBJ1-1; TRBD1 agrees at 9 bases. The germline gives CDR1 KGHSH, CDR2 LQKENI. Germline trimming cut 3 bases from V and 5 bases from J; bases unmatched to any gene: 4. This CDR3 spans 14 amino acids. The CDR3: CASSPRQGGTEAFF. The CDR3, as DNA: TGTGCCAGCTCACCCCGACAGGGGGGAACTGAAGCTTTCTTT.